The clone carrying this T cell receptor beta chain was counted a few times. Its antigen is unidentified. Trimming took off 7 bases at V and 0 bases at J, with 18 bases between the two ends. There are 15 residues in the CDR3. Per the germline V gene, CDR1 is SQVTM and CDR2 is ANQGSEA. The sample is drawn from a study of T-cell memory formation after mild COVID-19. Each CDR3 protein gets one entry after TCRdb re-called the 5' RACE reads with MiXCR. In the table there are 250,000 to 350,000 distinct CDR3 sequences, around 19% of which are singletons. Study-level findings and limits: CM and EM subsets held most contracting CD4+ clones; EMRA held CD8+ ones. The study detected some responding clones in pre-infection memory, suggesting cross-reactive memory joined.

The J gene is TRBJ1-2, the V gene TRBV29-1, with a weak D call TRBD1 (5 bases). The sequencing sample was made of PBMCs or a T cell subset sorted from them (not recorded which). The TCR comes from a man younger than 35 who had mild COVID-19 (a few samples of this study predate the infection). Cell type and time point are not known. The CDR3 DNA reads TGCAGCGCCTCTAGCCTGGGCAGGGCTAACTATGGCTACACCTTC. It specifies CSASSLGRANYGYTF.